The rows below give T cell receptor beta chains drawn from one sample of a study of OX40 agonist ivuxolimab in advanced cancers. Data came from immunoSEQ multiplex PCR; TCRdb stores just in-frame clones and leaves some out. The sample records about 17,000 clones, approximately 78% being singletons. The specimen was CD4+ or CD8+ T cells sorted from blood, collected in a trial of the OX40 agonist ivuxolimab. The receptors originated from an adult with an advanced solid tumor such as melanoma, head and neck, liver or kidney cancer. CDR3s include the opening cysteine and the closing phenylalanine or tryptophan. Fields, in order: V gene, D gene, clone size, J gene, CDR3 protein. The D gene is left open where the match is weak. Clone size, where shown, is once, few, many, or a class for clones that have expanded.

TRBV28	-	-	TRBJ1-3	CASSTSGATSGNTIYF
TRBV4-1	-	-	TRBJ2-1	CASSQGGRGPSGEQFF
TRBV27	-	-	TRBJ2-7	CASSFRDREQYF
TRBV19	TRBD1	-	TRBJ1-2	CASSPGQGKSGYTF
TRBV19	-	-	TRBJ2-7	CASSPSRQRFYEQYF
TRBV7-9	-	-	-	CASSVGGAIPGHEQYF
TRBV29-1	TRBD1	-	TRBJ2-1	CSAQPRQGENEQFF
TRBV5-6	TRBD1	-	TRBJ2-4	CASSAPDRRFENIQYF
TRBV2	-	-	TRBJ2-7	CASSYVALTYEQYF
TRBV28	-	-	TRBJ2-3	CASQARGSTDTQYF
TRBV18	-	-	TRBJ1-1	CASSPAINTEAFF
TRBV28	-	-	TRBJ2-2	CASSLRANTGELFF
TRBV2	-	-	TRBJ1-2	CASSRDGYGYTF
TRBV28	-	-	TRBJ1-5	CASTLSEVRPQHF
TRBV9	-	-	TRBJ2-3	CASSVYGDTQYF
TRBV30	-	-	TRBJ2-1	CAWERGRSGVSYNEQFF
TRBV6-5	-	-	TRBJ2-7	CASRSVRSYEQYF
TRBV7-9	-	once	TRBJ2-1	CASSLDSGGTYNEQFF
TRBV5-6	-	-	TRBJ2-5	CASSSPPLQETQYF
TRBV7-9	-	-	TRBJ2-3	CASSLSVGRTDTQYF
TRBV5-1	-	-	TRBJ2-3	CASSFGDTQYF
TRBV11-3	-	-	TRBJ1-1	CASSLEGGSTEAFF
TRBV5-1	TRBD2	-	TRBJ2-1	CASSLDPSGVTYNEQFF
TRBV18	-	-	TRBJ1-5	CASSLQGSGNQPQHF
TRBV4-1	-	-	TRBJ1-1	CASSQVMNTEAFF
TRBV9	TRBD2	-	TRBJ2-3	CASSVFLAESTDTQYF
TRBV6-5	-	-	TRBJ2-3	CASRSLAIRGDTQYF
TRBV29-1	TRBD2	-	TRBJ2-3	CSVLTSTYTQYF
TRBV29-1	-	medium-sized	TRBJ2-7	CSVQGLGREQYF
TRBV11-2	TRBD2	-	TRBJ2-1	CASSLVPGTSGRNEQFF
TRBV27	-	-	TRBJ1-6	CASSLTRSSYNSPLHF
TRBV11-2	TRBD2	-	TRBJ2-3	CASSYGLAGVTDTQYF